This T cell receptor (beta chain) was obtained from a study of T cells in Graves' hyperthyroidism and ophthalmopathy. TCR beta CDR3 region amplification was performed from RNA transcripts. HTBI primers drove first-round RT-PCR of the TCR CDR3. Via MiXCR, TCRdb re-called the multiplex PCR reads, giving one row per CDR3 protein. The sample has about 380,000 distinct CDR3 sequences, under 20% seen once. The sample holds many counts of this clonotype. The CDR3 has 15 amino acids. Deletions cut 0 bases from V and 5 bases from J, with 13 bases between. Germline-derived CDR1 and CDR2 are MGHRA and YSYEKL. This receptor was taken from a man younger than 35 with Graves' ophthalmopathy. Sequencing input: blood. The chain links TRBV4-1 to TRBJ1-2; TRBD1 might be the D (5 bases). The CDR3 nucleotides are TGCGCCAGCAGCCAAGATGGCAGGGAAGGGTATGGCTACACCTTC. Translated, it gives CASSQDGREGYGYTF.